The entry that follows covers one T cell receptor (beta chain) sequence. The V and J ends lost 4 bases and 4 bases, in that order; junction bases with no gene match: 5. CDR3 length equals 15 residues. CDR1 and CDR2 (germline): SGHAT, FQNNGV. This entry comes from a study of shared clonotypes between healthy human individuals. Sequencing used immunoSEQ multiplex PCR; TCRdb keeps in-frame clones, though not all of them. In the table there are hundreds of thousands of clones, just over 75% of which are singletons. Participating donors were healthy, HIV-negative adults free of recent acute infections or vaccinations.

Sequencing was done on a sample of PBMCs. The genes are TRBV11-2 and TRBJ2-1; 9 bases fit TRBD2. The TCR was taken from a woman in her thirties or forties in good health. Some clones in this sample may be carry-over from other donors' samples. Written as DNA, the CDR3 is TGTGCCAGCAGCTCCGGACTAGCGACATACAATGAGCAGTTCTTC. The encoded protein is CASSSGLATYNEQFF.